Listed here is a single T cell receptor beta chain. What it recognizes is unknown. This sample is part of a study of CD8 T cells in ankylosing spondylitis. Study-wide points: Characteristic, it appeared, of ankylosing spondylitis blood was a TCR beta motif of about eight highly homologous variants.

Researchers built TCR beta libraries using quantitative 5'-RACE with molecular barcodes. Using its own MiXCR run on the 5' RACE reads, TCRdb lists one record per CDR3 protein. Among some 700,000 distinct CDR3 sequences, roughly 20% were seen once, and the ten largest hold under 20%. The V gene lost 1 base and the J gene lost 0 bases, with 9 bases spanning the gap. Germline V CDR1 and CDR2: SGHTA, FQGTGA. The CDR3 spans 15 residues. The sequenced sample was blood, either unsorted or a sorted T cell fraction (not recorded which). The chain joins TRBV7-3 to TRBJ1-1, with D perhaps matching TRBD1 (5 bases). The clonotype was recovered from a male donor with ankylosing spondylitis. The CDR3 bases are TGTGCCAGCAGCTTAATGAGACAGATGAACACTGAAGCTTTCTTT. This encodes CASSLMRQMNTEAFF.